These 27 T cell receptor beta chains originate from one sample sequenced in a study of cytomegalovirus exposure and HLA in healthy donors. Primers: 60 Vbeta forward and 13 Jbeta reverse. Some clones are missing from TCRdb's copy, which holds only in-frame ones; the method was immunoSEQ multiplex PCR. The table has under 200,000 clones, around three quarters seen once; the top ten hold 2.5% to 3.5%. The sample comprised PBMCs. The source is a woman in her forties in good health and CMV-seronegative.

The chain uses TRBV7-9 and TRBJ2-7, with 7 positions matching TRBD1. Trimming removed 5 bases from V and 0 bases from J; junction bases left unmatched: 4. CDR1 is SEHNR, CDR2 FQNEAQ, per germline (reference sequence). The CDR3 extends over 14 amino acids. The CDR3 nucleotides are TGTGCCAGCAGCCCGACAGGGTCCTCCTACGAGCAGTACTTC. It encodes CASSPTGSSYEQYF.

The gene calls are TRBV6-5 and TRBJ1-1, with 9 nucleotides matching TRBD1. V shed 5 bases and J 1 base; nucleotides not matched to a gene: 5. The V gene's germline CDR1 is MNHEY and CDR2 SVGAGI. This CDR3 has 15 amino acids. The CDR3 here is CASSPSGQGNTEAFF. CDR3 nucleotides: TGTGCCAGCAGTCCATCGGGACAGGGGAACACTGAAGCTTTCTTT.

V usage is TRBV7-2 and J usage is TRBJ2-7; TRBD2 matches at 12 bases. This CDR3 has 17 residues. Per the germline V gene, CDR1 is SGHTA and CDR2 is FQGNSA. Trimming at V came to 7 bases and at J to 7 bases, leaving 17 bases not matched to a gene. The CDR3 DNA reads TGTGCCAGCACCCTCGGAGGGGCTAGCGGGGGGGCAAAGGAGCAGTACTTC. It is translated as CASTLGGASGGAKEQYF.

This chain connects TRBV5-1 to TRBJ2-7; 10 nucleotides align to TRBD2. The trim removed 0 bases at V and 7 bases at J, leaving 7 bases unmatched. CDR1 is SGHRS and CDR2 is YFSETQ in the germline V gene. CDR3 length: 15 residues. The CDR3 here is CASSLALAGVEEQYF. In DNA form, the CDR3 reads TGCGCCAGCAGCTTGGCCCTAGCGGGGGTGGAAGAGCAGTACTTC.

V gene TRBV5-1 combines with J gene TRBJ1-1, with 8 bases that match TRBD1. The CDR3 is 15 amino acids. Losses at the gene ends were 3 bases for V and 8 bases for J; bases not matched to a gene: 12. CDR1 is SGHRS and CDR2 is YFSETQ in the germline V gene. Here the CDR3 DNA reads TGCGCCAGCAGCTATCAGACAGGGGTTAAAAAAGAAGCTTTCTTT. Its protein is CASSYQTGVKKEAFF.

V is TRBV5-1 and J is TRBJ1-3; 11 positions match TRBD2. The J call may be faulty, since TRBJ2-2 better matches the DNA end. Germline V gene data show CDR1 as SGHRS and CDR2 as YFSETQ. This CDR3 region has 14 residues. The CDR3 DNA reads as TGCGCCAGCCGGACTAGCGGGTACACCGGGGAGCTGTTTTTT. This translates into CASRTSGYTGELFF.

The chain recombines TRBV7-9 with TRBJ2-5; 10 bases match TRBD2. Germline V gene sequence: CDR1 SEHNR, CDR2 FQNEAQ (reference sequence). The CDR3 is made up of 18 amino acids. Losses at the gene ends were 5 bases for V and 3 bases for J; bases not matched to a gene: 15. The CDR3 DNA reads TGTGCCAGCAGCCTCGGGGCTAGCGGGGGTGCAACCGAAGAGACCCAGTACTTC. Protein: CASSLGASGGATEETQYF.

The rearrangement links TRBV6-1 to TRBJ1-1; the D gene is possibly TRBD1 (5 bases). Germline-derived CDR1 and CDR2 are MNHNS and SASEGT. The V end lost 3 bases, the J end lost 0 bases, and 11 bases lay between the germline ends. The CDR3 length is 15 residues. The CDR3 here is CASSDRGSMNTEAFF. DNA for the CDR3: TGTGCCAGCAGTGATAGGGGCTCCATGAACACTGAAGCTTTCTTT.

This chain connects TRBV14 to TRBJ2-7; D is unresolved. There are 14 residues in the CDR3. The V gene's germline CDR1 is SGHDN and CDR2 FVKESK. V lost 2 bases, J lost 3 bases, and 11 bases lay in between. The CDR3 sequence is CASSQLLLSYEQYF. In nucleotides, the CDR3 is TGTGCCAGCAGCCAACTATTACTGAGCTACGAGCAGTACTTC.

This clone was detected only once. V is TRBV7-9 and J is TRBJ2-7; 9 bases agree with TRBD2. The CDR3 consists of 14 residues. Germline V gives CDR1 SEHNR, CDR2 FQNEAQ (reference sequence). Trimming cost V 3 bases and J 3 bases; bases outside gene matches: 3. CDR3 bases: TGTGCCAGCAGCTTGGAGCGGGGGGTCTACGAGCAGTACTTC. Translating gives CASSLERGVYEQYF.

The CDR3 DNA sequence: TGTGCCAGCAGACATCAACGGGATAACTATGGCTACACCTTC. Amino acid sequence: CASRHQRDNYGYTF. V and J are TRBV5-6 and TRBJ1-2, with D hard to call. V was shortened by 5 bases and J by 1 base, with 12 bases between the two germline ends. CDR1 is SGHDT and CDR2 is YYEEEE in the germline V gene. The CDR3 is 14 amino acids.

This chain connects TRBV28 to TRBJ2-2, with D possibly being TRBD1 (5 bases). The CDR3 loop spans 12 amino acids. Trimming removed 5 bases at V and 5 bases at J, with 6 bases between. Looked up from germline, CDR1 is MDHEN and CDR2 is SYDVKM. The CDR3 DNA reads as TGTGCCAGCAGTCGACAGACCGGGGAGCTGTTTTTT. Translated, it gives CASSRQTGELFF.

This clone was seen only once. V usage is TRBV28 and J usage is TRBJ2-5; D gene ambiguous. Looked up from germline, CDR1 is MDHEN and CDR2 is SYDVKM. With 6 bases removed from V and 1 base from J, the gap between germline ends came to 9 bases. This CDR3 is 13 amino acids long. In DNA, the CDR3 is TGTGCCAGCAGCAAATACACCCAAGAGACCCAGTACTTC. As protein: CASSKYTQETQYF. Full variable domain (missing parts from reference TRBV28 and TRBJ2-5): DVKVTQSSRYLVKRTGEKVFLECVQDMDHENMFWYRQDPGLGLRLIYFSYDVKMKEKGDIPEGYSVSREKKERFSLILESASTNQTSMYLCASSKYTQETQYFGPGTRLLVL.

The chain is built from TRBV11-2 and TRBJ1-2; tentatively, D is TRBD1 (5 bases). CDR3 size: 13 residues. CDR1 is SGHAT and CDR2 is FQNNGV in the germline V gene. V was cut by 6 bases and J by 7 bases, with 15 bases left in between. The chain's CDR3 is CASRGMGQTGYTF. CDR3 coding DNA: TGTGCCAGCAGAGGGATGGGGCAAACTGGCTACACCTTC.

The DNA of the CDR3 is TGTGCCGGTTCCGGACAGGGTCTCGAGACCCAGTACTTC. This gives the protein CAGSGQGLETQYF. J is TRBJ2-5 and V is TRBV7-9; 8 bases line up with TRBD1. V lost 11 bases to trimming and J lost 5 bases; unmatched junction nucleotides: 10. The CDR3 runs 13 residues. Germline-derived CDR1 and CDR2 are SEHNR and FQNEAQ (reference sequence).

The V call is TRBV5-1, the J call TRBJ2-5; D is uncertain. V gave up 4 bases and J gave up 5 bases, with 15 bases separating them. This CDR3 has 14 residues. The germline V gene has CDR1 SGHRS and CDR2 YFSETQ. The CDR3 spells CASSPQAGLETQYF. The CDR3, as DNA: TGCGCCAGCAGCCCTCAAGCAGGATTGGAGACCCAGTACTTC.

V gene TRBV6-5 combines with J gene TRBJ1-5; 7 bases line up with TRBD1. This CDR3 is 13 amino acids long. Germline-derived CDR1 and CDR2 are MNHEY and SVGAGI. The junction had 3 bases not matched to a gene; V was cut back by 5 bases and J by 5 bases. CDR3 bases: TGTGCCAGCAGTCGAGGGGGCGATCAGCCCCAGCATTTT. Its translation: CASSRGGDQPQHF.

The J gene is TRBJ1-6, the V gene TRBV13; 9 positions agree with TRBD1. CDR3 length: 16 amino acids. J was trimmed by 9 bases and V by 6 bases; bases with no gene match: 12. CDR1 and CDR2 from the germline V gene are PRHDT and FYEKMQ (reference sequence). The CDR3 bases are TGTGCCAGCAGGCACAAAAGGACAGGGGAGGGTTCACCCCTCCACTTT. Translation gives CASRHKRTGEGSPLHF.

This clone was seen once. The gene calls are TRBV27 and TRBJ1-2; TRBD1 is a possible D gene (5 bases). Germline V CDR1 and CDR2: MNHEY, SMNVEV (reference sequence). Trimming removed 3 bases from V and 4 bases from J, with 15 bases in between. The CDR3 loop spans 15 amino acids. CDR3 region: CASSFRQWGGYGYTF. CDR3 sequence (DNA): TGTGCCAGCAGTTTTCGACAGTGGGGTGGCTATGGCTACACCTTC.

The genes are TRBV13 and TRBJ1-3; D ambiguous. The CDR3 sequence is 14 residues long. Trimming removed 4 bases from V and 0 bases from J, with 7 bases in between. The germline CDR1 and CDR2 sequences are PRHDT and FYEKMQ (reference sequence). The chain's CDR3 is CASSYYRSGNTIYF. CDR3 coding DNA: TGTGCCAGCAGCTATTATCGCTCTGGAAACACCATATATTTT. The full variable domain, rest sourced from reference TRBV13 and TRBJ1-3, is AAGVIQSPRHLIKEKRETATLKCYPIPRHDTVYWYQQGPGQDPQFLISFYEKMQSDKGSIPDRFSAQQFSDYHSELNMSSLELGDSALYFCASSYYRSGNTIYFGEGSWLTVV.

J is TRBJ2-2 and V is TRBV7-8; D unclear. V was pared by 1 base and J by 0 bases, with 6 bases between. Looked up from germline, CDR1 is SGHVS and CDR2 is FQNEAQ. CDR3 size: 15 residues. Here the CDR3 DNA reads TGTGCCAGCAGCTTAGTCCAGGCGAACACCGGGGAGCTGTTTTTT. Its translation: CASSLVQANTGELFF.

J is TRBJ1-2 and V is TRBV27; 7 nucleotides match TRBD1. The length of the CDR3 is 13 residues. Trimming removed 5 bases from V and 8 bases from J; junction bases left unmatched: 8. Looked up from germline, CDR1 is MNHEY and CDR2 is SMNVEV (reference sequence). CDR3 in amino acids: CASSPDRVRGYTF. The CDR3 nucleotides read TGTGCCAGCAGTCCCGACAGGGTCAGAGGCTACACCTTC.

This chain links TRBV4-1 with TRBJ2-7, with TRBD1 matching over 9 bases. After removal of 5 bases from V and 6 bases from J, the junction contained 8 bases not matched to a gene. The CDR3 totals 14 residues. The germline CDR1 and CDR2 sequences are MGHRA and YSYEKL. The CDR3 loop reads CASSAGTGSGEQYF. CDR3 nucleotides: TGCGCCAGCAGCGCCGGGACAGGGTCCGGCGAGCAGTACTTC.

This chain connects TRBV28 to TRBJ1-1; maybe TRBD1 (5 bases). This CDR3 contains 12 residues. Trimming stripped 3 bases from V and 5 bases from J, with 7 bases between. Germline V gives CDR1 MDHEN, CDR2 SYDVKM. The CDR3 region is CASSFGGTEAFF. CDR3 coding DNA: TGTGCCAGCAGTTTCGGGGGAACTGAAGCTTTCTTT.

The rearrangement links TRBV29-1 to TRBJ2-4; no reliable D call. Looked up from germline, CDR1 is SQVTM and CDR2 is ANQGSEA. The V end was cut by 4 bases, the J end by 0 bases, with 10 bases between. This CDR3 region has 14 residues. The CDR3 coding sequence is TGCAGCGTTGTCCCAGTTATAGCCAAAAACATTCAGTACTTC. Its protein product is CSVVPVIAKNIQYF.

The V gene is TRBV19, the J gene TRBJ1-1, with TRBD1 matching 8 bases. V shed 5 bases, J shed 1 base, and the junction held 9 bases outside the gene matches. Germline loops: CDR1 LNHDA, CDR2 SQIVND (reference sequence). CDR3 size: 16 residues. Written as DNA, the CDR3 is TGTGCCAGTAGTGAACGTCCCGGACAGGGGAACACTGAAGCTTTCTTT. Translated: CASSERPGQGNTEAFF.

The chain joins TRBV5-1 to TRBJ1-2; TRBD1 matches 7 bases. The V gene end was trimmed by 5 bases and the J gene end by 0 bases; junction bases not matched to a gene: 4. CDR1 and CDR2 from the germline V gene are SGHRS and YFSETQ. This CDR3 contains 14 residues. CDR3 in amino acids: CASRGTVTNYGYTF. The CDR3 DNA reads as TGCGCCAGCAGGGGGACAGTTACTAACTATGGCTACACCTTC.